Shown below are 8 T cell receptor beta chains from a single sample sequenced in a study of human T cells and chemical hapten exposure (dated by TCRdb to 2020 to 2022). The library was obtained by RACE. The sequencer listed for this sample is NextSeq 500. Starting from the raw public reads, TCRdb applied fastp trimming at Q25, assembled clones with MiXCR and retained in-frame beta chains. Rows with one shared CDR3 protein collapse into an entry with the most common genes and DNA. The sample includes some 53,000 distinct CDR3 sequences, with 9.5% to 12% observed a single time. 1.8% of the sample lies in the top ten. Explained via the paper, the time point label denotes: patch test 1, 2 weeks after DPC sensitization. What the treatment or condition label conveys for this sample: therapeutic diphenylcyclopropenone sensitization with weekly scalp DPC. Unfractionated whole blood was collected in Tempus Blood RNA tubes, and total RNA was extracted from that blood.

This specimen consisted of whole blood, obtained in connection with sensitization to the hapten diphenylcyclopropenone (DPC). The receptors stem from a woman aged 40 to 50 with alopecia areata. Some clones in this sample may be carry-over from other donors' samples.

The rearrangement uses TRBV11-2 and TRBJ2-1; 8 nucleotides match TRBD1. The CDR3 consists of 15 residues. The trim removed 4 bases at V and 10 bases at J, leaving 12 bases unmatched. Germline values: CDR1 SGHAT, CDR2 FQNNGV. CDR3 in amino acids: CASSSSGTGHEEQFF. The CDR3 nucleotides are TGTGCCAGCAGCTCATCCGGGACAGGCCATGAAGAGCAGTTCTTC.

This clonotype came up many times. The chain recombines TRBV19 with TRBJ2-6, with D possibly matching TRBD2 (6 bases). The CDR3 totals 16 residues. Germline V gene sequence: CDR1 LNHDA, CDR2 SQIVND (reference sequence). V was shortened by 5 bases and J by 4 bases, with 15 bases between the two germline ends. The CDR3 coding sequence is TGTGCCAGTAGTTCCCGAGGAGGGTACGGGGCCAACGTCCTGACTTTC. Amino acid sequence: CASSSRGGYGANVLTF.

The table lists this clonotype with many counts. This CDR3 is CASSDLRLADSYNEQFF. In nucleotides, the CDR3 is TGTGCCAGCAGTGACCTCCGACTAGCCGACTCCTACAATGAGCAGTTCTTC. The rearrangement uses TRBV6-4 and TRBJ2-1; TRBD2 agrees at 7 bases. Looked up from germline, CDR1 is MRHNA and CDR2 is SNTAGT. CDR3 size: 17 residues. The junction had 7 bases not matched to a gene; V was cut back by 2 bases and J by 0 bases.

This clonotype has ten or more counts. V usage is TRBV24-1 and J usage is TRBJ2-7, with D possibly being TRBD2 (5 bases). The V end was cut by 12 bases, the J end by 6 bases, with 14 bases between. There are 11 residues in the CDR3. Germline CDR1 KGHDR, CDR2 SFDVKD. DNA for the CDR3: TGTGCCCCGGGATCCGACTGCGAGCAGTACTTC. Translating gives CAPGSDCEQYF.

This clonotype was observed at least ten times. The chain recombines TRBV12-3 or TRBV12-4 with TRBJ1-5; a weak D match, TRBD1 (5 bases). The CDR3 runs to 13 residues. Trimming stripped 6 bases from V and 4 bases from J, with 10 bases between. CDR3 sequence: CASSPQENQPQHF. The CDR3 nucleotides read TGTGCCAGCAGCCCACAGGAGAATCAGCCCCAGCATTTT.

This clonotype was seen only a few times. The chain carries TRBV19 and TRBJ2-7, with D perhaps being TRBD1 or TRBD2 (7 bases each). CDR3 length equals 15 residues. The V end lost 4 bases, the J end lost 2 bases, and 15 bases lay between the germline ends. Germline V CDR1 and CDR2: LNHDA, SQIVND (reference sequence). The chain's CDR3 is CASSSGGQFAYEQYF. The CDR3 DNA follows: TGTGCCAGTAGTAGCGGGGGACAGTTTGCCTACGAGCAGTACTTC.

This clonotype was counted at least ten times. The CDR3 is CASSLGSRGRADTQYF. DNA of the CDR3: TGTGCCAGCAGCTTGGGAAGCAGGGGCCGAGCAGATACGCAGTATTTT. The gene calls are TRBV5-5 and TRBJ2-3; weak D call: TRBD1 (6 bases). CDR3 length: 16 amino acids. V lost 0 bases and J lost 4, with 15 bases in between. The germline V gene has CDR1 SGHKS and CDR2 YYEKEE (reference sequence).

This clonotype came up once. CDR3 loop: CASKSGDAHNEQFF. DNA for the CDR3: TGTGCCAGCAAGTCGGGGGATGCACACAATGAGCAGTTCTTC. This chain connects TRBV2 to TRBJ2-1; a possible D gene is TRBD2 (6 bases). The CDR3 length is 14 residues. V was cut by 7 bases and J by 5 bases, with 15 bases left in between. Looked up from germline, CDR1 is SNHLY and CDR2 is FYNNEI. The full variable domain, in which reference TRBV2 and TRBJ2-1 provide the parts outside the CDR3, is EPEVTQTPSHQVTQMGQEVILRCVPISNHLYFYWYRQILGQKVEFLVSFYNNEISEKSEIFDDQFSVERPDGSNFTLKIRSTKLEDSAMYFCASKSGDAHNEQFFGPGTRLTVL.